These 24 T cell receptor beta chains were sequenced from one sample in a study of shared clonotypes between healthy human individuals. Method: immunoSEQ multiplex PCR; TCRdb's copy keeps in-frame clones and lacks some. There are hundreds of thousands of clones in the sample; around two thirds occur only once, and around 1.6% lies in the top ten. The source material was memory CD4+ T cells sorted from blood. Indicated subset: CD45RA-negative fraction. These receptors were taken from a woman in her twenties or thirties in good health.

The chain carries TRBV5-1 and TRBJ2-5; TRBD1 is a possible D gene (5 bases). Germline CDR1 reads SGHRS; CDR2 reads YFSETQ. The length of the CDR3 is 16 residues. Trimming took off 0 bases at V and 4 bases at J, with 16 bases between the two ends. CDR3 DNA sequence: TGCGCCAGCAGCTTGGCCAAGGGGATCCTGAGAGAGACCCAGTACTTC. As protein: CASSLAKGILRETQYF.

The chain uses TRBV28 and TRBJ1-5; 9 positions match TRBD1. V lost 5 bases, J lost 6 bases, and 5 bases stayed unmatched. The CDR3 totals 14 residues. CDR1 and CDR2 (germline): MDHEN, SYDVKM. CDR3 protein: CASSLTGGFQPQHF. CDR3 bases: TGTGCCAGCAGTCTGACAGGGGGATTTCAGCCCCAGCATTTT.

This clone appeared a few times. V gene TRBV28 combines with J gene TRBJ1-4; 7 nucleotides align to TRBD1. CDR1 and CDR2 from the germline V gene are MDHEN and SYDVKM. The junction had 9 bases not matched to a gene; V was cut back by 8 bases and J by 0 bases. The CDR3 contains 16 residues. Here the CDR3 reads CASVPGQQATNEKLFF. Here the CDR3 DNA reads TGTGCCAGCGTCCCGGGACAGCAAGCAACTAATGAAAAACTGTTTTTT.

The genes are TRBV6-6 and TRBJ2-7; D unresolved. Germline lookup yields CDR1 MNHNY and CDR2 SVGAGI (reference sequence). The CDR3 spans 12 residues. V was trimmed by 0 bases and J by 5 bases, leaving 5 bases between them. The CDR3 region is CASSYSSDEQYF. The CDR3 coding sequence is TGTGCCAGCAGTTACTCGAGCGACGAGCAGTACTTC.

This rearrangement joins TRBV5-6 to TRBJ2-7, with a possible D match to TRBD1 (6 bases). The CDR3 sequence is 14 residues long. V was pared by 2 bases and J by 2 bases, with 11 bases between. Germline-derived CDR1 and CDR2 are SGHDT and YYEEEE. The CDR3 loop is CASSLTGTTYEQYF. CDR3 sequence (DNA): TGTGCCAGCAGCTTAACTGGGACAACCTACGAGCAGTACTTC.

This chain connects TRBV6-5 to TRBJ2-5; TRBD1 matches at 8 bases. After removal of 4 bases from V and 5 bases from J, the junction contained 6 bases not matched to a gene. Germline V lookup: CDR1 MNHEY, CDR2 SVGAGI. The CDR3 contains 14 residues. CDR3 protein: CASSLSRGRETQYF. The CDR3 region has the DNA TGTGCCAGCAGTTTATCCAGGGGGCGGGAGACCCAGTACTTC.

This chain uses TRBV5-5 with TRBJ1-2; D is unclear. Germline values: CDR1 SGHKS, CDR2 YYEKEE (reference sequence). V dropped 0 bases and J dropped 4 bases, with 10 bases sitting between them. The CDR3 is 14 amino acids. The CDR3 nucleotides read TGTGCCAGCAGCTTGGGACAAGTCCCCTATGGCTACACCTTC. Its protein is CASSLGQVPYGYTF.

The chain recombines TRBV6-1 with TRBJ1-4; weak D call: TRBD1 (5 bases). The CDR3 has 13 amino acids. CDR1 and CDR2 (germline): MNHNS, SASEGT. V lost 3 bases, J lost 4 bases, and 6 bases lay in between. The CDR3 DNA reads TGTGCCAGCAGTGATGACAGTAATGAAAAACTGTTTTTT. It yields the protein CASSDDSNEKLFF.

V gene TRBV5-1 combines with J gene TRBJ2-3; 11 bases line up with TRBD2. V dropped 4 bases and J dropped 3; count of bases not matched to a gene: 7. The germline V gene encodes CDR1 SGHRS and CDR2 YFSETQ. This CDR3 has 16 residues. In nucleotides, the CDR3 is TGCGCCAGCAGCACCGGACTAGCGGGCATGACAGATACGCAGTATTTT. Residues: CASSTGLAGMTDTQYF.

This chain links TRBV6-6 with TRBJ2-3; tentative D call: TRBD2 (6 bases). CDR1 and CDR2 from the germline V gene are MNHNY and SVGAGI (reference sequence). Trimming removed 6 bases from V and 6 bases from J, with 19 bases in between. The CDR3 has 15 amino acids. This CDR3 is CASSNAGGPWDTQYF. The CDR3 DNA sequence: TGTGCCAGCAGCAATGCCGGAGGGCCTTGGGATACGCAGTATTTT.

The chain couples TRBV18 to TRBJ2-7, with TRBD2 matching over 7 bases. The CDR3 covers 15 residues. Germline assignment: CDR1 KGHSH and CDR2 LQKENI. V gave up 3 bases and J gave up 2 bases; unmatched junction bases: 7. The CDR3 nucleotides are TGTGCCAGCTCACCCAGGGCTGGGGGGGCCTACGAGCAGTACTTC. As protein: CASSPRAGGAYEQYF.

Only one count was recorded for this clone. The V gene is TRBV7-2, the J gene TRBJ1-1; unclear D gene. Germline V gene sequence: CDR1 SGHTA, CDR2 FQGNSA. CDR3 length: 12 amino acids. Between the trimmed V and J ends, which lost 1 base and 4 bases, there was a span of 4 bases. CDR3 in amino acids: CASSLVFTEAFF. CDR3 coding DNA: TGTGCCAGCAGCTTAGTCTTCACTGAAGCTTTCTTT.

The chain has TRBV2 and TRBJ2-3; D is tentatively TRBD1 or TRBD2 (5 bases each). Between the trimmed V and J ends, which lost 1 base and 2 bases, there was a span of 16 bases. This CDR3 is built from 17 residues. The germline CDR1 and CDR2 sequences are SNHLY and FYNNEI. CDR3 residues: CASSEVPLLGTTDTQYF. CDR3 bases: TGTGCCAGCAGTGAAGTGCCCCTACTCGGGACCACAGATACGCAGTATTTT.

The chain employs TRBV7-9 and TRBJ1-4; 7 bases match TRBD1. V trimming: 5 bases; J trimming: 4 bases; junction bases outside the gene matches: 7. Per germline, CDR1 SEHNR and CDR2 FQNEAQ (reference sequence). The CDR3 contains 15 residues. CDR3 in DNA: TGTGCCAGCAGCCCAGGGGGACGGCTTAATGAAAAACTGTTTTTT. The encoded protein is CASSPGGRLNEKLFF. Full variable domain (outside the CDR3, taken from reference TRBV7-9 and TRBJ1-4): DTGVSQNPRHKITKRGQNVTFRCDPISEHNRLYWYRQTLGQGPEFLTYFQNEAQLEKSRLLSDRFSAERPKGSFSTLEIQRTEQGDSAMYLCASSPGGRLNEKLFFGSGTQLSVL.

V is TRBV29-1 and J is TRBJ2-1, with 8 nucleotides matching TRBD2. The V gene end was trimmed by 4 bases and the J gene end by 8 bases; junction bases not matched to a gene: 10. The CDR3 loop spans 14 amino acids. Germline V gives CDR1 SQVTM, CDR2 ANQGSEA. In DNA, the CDR3 is TGCAGCGTTGGAGGGACTAGTATTTTGCATGAGCAGTTCTTC. Protein sequence: CSVGGTSILHEQFF.

A remark on this clone: The same CDR3 can be traced to other DNA sequences in this sample. CDR3 sequence reads: CASSLDRLSSYEQYF. CDR3 nucleotides: TGCGCCAGCAGCTTGGACAGATTGAGCTCCTACGAGCAGTACTTC. The J gene is TRBJ2-7, the V gene TRBV5-1; D ambiguous. CDR1 and CDR2 (germline): SGHRS, YFSETQ. Between the trimmed V and J ends, which lost 0 bases and 0 bases, there was a span of 10 bases. There are 15 residues in the CDR3.

This chain connects TRBV29-1 to TRBJ2-7, with 7 positions matching TRBD1. Germline assignment: CDR1 SQVTM and CDR2 ANQGSEA. V gave up 4 bases and J gave up 2 bases; unmatched junction bases: 5. The CDR3 runs 13 residues. The CDR3 loop reads CSVASDRAYEQYF. As DNA, the CDR3 is TGCAGCGTTGCGAGTGACAGGGCCTACGAGCAGTACTTC.

The J gene is TRBJ2-2, the V gene TRBV11-2, with D tentatively TRBD2 (5 bases). V was cut by 2 bases and J by 6 bases, with 13 bases left in between. Germline values: CDR1 SGHAT, CDR2 FQNNGV. This CDR3 has 15 residues. CDR3: CASSLRLAEAGELFF. In DNA, the CDR3 is TGTGCCAGCAGCTTAAGGCTAGCTGAAGCCGGGGAGCTGTTTTTT.

This clone was counted a single time. The chain recombines TRBV5-1 with TRBJ2-7; 9 nucleotides line up with TRBD2. Germline V CDR1 and CDR2: SGHRS, YFSETQ. Trimming took 0 bases from V and 3 from J; bases not matched to a gene: 4. The CDR3 is made up of 15 amino acids. The CDR3 here is CASSLASGTVYEQYF. The CDR3 bases are TGCGCCAGCAGCTTGGCTAGCGGGACAGTCTACGAGCAGTACTTC.

The CDR3 region has the DNA TGTGCCAGTAGTCTTGGGACAGGGGGTCAGCCCCAGCATTTT. Protein: CASSLGTGGQPQHF. The gene calls are TRBV19 and TRBJ1-5; TRBD1 agrees at 11 bases. V gave up 5 bases and J gave up 6 bases; unmatched junction bases: 3. CDR1 LNHDA and CDR2 SQIVND come from the germline V gene (reference sequence). The CDR3 totals 14 residues.

The J gene is TRBJ2-7, the V gene TRBV7-9; a possible D gene is TRBD1 (6 bases). Trimming shortened V by 5 bases and J by 7 bases, and 12 bases separated the two germline ends. The germline V gene has CDR1 SEHNR and CDR2 FQNEAQ (reference sequence). The CDR3 is 12 amino acids. The CDR3 region is CASSDGTGEQYF. CDR3 DNA: TGTGCCAGCAGCGATGGAACAGGGGAGCAGTACTTC.

The genes are TRBV19 and TRBJ2-5; TRBD1 matches 10 bases. Germline assignment: CDR1 LNHDA and CDR2 SQIVND (reference sequence). The CDR3 has 14 amino acids. The V and J ends lost 6 bases and 5 bases, in that order; junction bases with no gene match: 6. In nucleotides, the CDR3 is TGTGCCAGTAGACTGACAGGGGGCAGGGAGACCCAGTACTTC. Protein: CASRLTGGRETQYF.

In regard to this clone: Germline and junction disagree at one end, which may indicate a read error. The rearrangement uses TRBV18 and TRBJ1-5; a weak D match, TRBD1 (5 bases). CDR1 is KGHSH and CDR2 is LQKENI in the germline V gene. The CDR3 runs to 11 residues. CDR3 DNA: TGTGCCACCTCAGGGACCTGGGCCCAGCATTTT. Protein product: CATSGTWAQHF.

This clone occurred a few times. V and J are TRBV2 and TRBJ1-2, with TRBD1 identical over 7 bases. Germline assignment: CDR1 SNHLY and CDR2 FYNNEI. The trim removed 2 bases at V and 4 bases at J, leaving 4 bases unmatched. This CDR3 has 14 residues. For the CDR3, the DNA is TGTGCCAGCAGTGAAAGCGGGACAGTCTATGGCTACACCTTC. Amino acids: CASSESGTVYGYTF.